The entry below gives a single TCR beta chain sequence along with its context. Its specificity is not known. The data derive from a study of post-analysis software for immune sequencing data. On the study more broadly: In terms of disease course, relapsing-remitting, secondary progressive and progressive-relapsing multiple sclerosis were included.

Prepared TCR beta cDNA libraries contained unique molecular identifiers. Starting from roughly 1 to 10 million T cells, the study yielded about 540,000 cDNA molecules. In TCRdb, the PCR reads were re-called with MiXCR into one record per CDR3 protein. The table records a few hundred thousand distinct CDR3 sequences, 45% of them present only once. CDR1 SGHVS and CDR2 FQNEAQ come from the germline V gene. This CDR3 has 15 amino acids. General study results and limits: Elevated frequency relative to controls characterized several TRBV segments in patients, TRBV5-6, TRBV5-1 and TRBV20-1 among them. F-measure co-clustering was strong for batch-matched samples. Compared against controls, patients with multiple sclerosis displayed significantly lower normalized Chao1 diversity.

This rearrangement joins TRBV7-8 to TRBJ2-7, with 8 bases that match TRBD2. The tail of the sequence fits TRBJ2-5 better, so the J call may be wrong. The TCR sequence derives from a girl aged 5 to 17 with multiple sclerosis. The source material was blood. CDR3 in DNA: TGTGCCAGCACCCCTACCGGGACTAGAAAAGAGACCCAGTACTTC. Protein sequence: CASTPTGTRKETQYF.